These 30 T cell receptor beta chains were sequenced from one sample in a study of CD4+ T cells in melanoma. Sequencing used immunoSEQ multiplex PCR; TCRdb keeps in-frame clones, though not all of them. Here the sample spans approximately 10,000 clones, roughly two thirds being singletons. The sample comprised cells from a culture (not recorded whether cultured in vitro). The receptors come from a human donor with melanoma.

V is TRBV19 and J is TRBJ2-4; the match to TRBD2 covers 7 bases. Germline assignment: CDR1 LNHDA and CDR2 SQIVND (reference sequence). This CDR3 region has 15 residues. The V and J ends lost 3 bases and 9 bases, in that order; junction bases with no gene match: 11. For the CDR3, the DNA is TGTGCCAGTAGTATCAATTTAGCGGGCTTGAGCATTCAGTACTTC. Protein sequence: CASSINLAGLSIQYF. Variable domain in full (rest from reference TRBV19 and TRBJ2-4): DGGITQSPKYLFRKEGQNVTLSCEQNLNHDAMYWYRQDPGQGLRLIYYSQIVNDFQKGDIAEGYSVSREKKESFPLTVTSAQKNPTAFYLCASSINLAGLSIQYFGAGTRLSVL.

The rearrangement joins TRBV5-8 to TRBJ1-5; D call uncertain. Germline V gene lookup returns CDR1 SGHTS and CDR2 YDEGEE. The CDR3 is made up of 17 amino acids. V shed 1 base and J shed 0 bases, with 14 bases lying between them. Here the CDR3 DNA reads TGTGCCAGCAGCTTGTGGAGCGGGATGAATAGCAATCAGCCCCAGCATTTT. Its protein is CASSLWSGMNSNQPQHF.

V and J are TRBV27 and TRBJ2-1, with D unclear. From germline, CDR1 is MNHEY and CDR2 SMNVEV (reference sequence). V gave up 3 bases and J gave up 2 bases, with 5 bases separating them. The CDR3 extends over 13 amino acids. The CDR3 region has the DNA TGTGCCAGCAGTTTCCGCACCTACAATGAGCAGTTCTTC. As protein: CASSFRTYNEQFF.

In DNA form, the CDR3 reads TGTGCCAGCAGTTACGGGGGGGCGGACACTGAAGCTTTCTTT. It specifies CASSYGGADTEAFF. The chain combines TRBV6-6 with TRBJ1-1, with TRBD1 as a possible D gene (6 bases). The V gene's germline CDR1 is MNHNY and CDR2 SVGAGI (reference sequence). V shed 2 bases and J shed 3 bases, with 10 bases lying between them. The CDR3 totals 14 residues.

CDR3 protein: CASSLFSGGKSTDTQYF. In DNA, the CDR3 is TGTGCCAGCAGCTTATTTTCGGGCGGGAAAAGCACAGATACGCAGTATTTT. The gene calls are TRBV7-3 and TRBJ2-3; a possible D gene is TRBD2 (6 bases). V shed 2 bases and J shed 0 bases, with 15 bases lying between them. This CDR3 has 17 residues. Germline V gene sequence: CDR1 SGHTA, CDR2 FQGTGA.

The chain combines TRBV5-4 with TRBJ1-6; D might be TRBD1 (6 bases). Germline values: CDR1 SGHNT, CDR2 YYREEE (reference sequence). The CDR3 totals 14 residues. V was cut by 4 bases and J by 6 bases, with 11 bases left in between. CDR3 DNA: TGTGCCAGCAGCCAGGACAGAGCTAATTCACCCCTCCACTTT. This sequence encodes CASSQDRANSPLHF.

The chain combines TRBV7-9 with TRBJ1-4; D not certain. V was trimmed by 3 bases and J by 3 bases, leaving 8 bases between them. The CDR3 loop spans 14 amino acids. Germline assignment: CDR1 SEHNR and CDR2 FQNEAQ (reference sequence). CDR3 bases: TGTGCCAGCAGCTTGATATCCCCTAATGAAAAACTGTTTTTT. Its translation is CASSLISPNEKLFF.

The rearrangement uses TRBV6-5 and TRBJ2-5; 9 bases line up with TRBD1. This CDR3 has 14 residues. V lost 2 bases, J lost 8 bases, and 6 bases stayed unmatched. Germline assignment: CDR1 MNHEY and CDR2 SVGAGI. CDR3 loop: CASSYTRTGVTQYF. The DNA for the CDR3 is TGTGCCAGCAGTTACACAAGGACAGGGGTAACCCAGTACTTC.

This chain links TRBV11-2 with TRBJ2-4; the match to TRBD2 covers 14 bases. The CDR3 totals 16 residues. V lost 4 bases and J lost 7; bases outside the gene matches: 6. CDR1 SGHAT and CDR2 FQNNGV come from the germline V gene. In nucleotides, the CDR3 is TGTGCCAGCAGCTCTGGACTAGCGGGGGGTTGGAACATTCAGTACTTC. Encoded protein: CASSSGLAGGWNIQYF.

This clone has only one observation. This chain links TRBV12-5 with TRBJ1-1; D unresolved. Between the trimmed V and J ends, which lost 6 bases and 1 base, there was a span of 6 bases. This CDR3 is 12 amino acids long. CDR1 is LGHNT, CDR2 FRNRAP, per germline. CDR3 sequence: CASGIENTEAFF. The CDR3 region has the DNA TGTGCTAGTGGCATTGAGAACACTGAAGCTTTCTTT.

The chain has TRBV7-2 and TRBJ1-3; D is ambiguous. Germline loops: CDR1 SGHTA, CDR2 FQGNSA. V lost 4 bases and J 0 bases, leaving 7 bases between the germline ends. This CDR3 has 14 amino acids. The CDR3 region is CASSSITSGNTIYF. DNA for the CDR3: TGTGCCAGCAGCTCTATTACCTCTGGAAACACCATATATTTT.

The chain has TRBV30 and TRBJ1-4, with 8 bases matching TRBD1. The CDR3 has 14 residues. The germline V gene encodes CDR1 GTSNPN and CDR2 SVGIG (reference sequence). Trimming took 3 bases from V and 9 from J; bases not matched to a gene: 9. CDR3 in amino acids: CAWSQDRAGKKLFF. Written as DNA, the CDR3 is TGTGCCTGGAGCCAGGACAGGGCGGGGAAAAAACTGTTTTTT.

The chain has TRBV7-8 and TRBJ1-1; a weak D match, TRBD1 (5 bases). V was pared by 5 bases and J by 5 bases, with 15 bases between. The V gene's germline CDR1 is SGHVS and CDR2 FQNEAQ. The CDR3 has 14 residues. DNA for the CDR3: TGTGCCAGCAGCGTGGGACCTGAGACGACTGAAGCTTTCTTT. Translated: CASSVGPETTEAFF.

The chain links TRBV11-3 to TRBJ2-1; the match to TRBD2 covers 8 bases. CDR3 length equals 17 residues. V was clipped by 1 base and J by 7 bases; unmatched bases: 12. CDR1 is SGHNT and CDR2 is YENEEA in the germline V gene. CDR3 DNA sequence: TGTGCCAGCAGCTTAGGCTTTCTGCCGGGGGGGCAAAATGAGCAGTTCTTC. It is translated as CASSLGFLPGGQNEQFF. Complete variable domain (other parts from reference TRBV11-3 and TRBJ2-1): EAGVVQSPRYKIIEKKQPVAFWCNPISGHNTLYWYLQNLGQGPELLIRYENEEAVDDSQLPKDRFSAERLKGVDSTLKIQPAELGDSAVYLCASSLGFLPGGQNEQFFGPGTRLTVL.

The V gene is TRBV9, the J gene TRBJ2-7; TRBD1 or TRBD2 may be the D gene (5 bases each). Germline V CDR1 and CDR2: SGDLS, YYNGEE. Trimming removed 0 bases at V and 3 bases at J, with 10 bases between. The CDR3 has 14 amino acids. CDR3 region: CASSVAAGSYEQYF. In DNA, the CDR3 is TGTGCCAGCAGCGTAGCCGCAGGGAGCTACGAGCAGTACTTC.

V usage is TRBV11-2 and J usage is TRBJ2-7; 8 bases are a match to TRBD1. This CDR3 is built from 15 residues. V dropped 5 bases and J dropped 2; count of bases not matched to a gene: 8. The germline gives CDR1 SGHAT, CDR2 FQNNGV. The CDR3 reads CASSPQTGVTYEQYF. CDR3 bases: TGTGCCAGCAGCCCACAGACAGGGGTCACCTACGAGCAGTACTTC.

V gene TRBV10-2 combines with J gene TRBJ1-2, with D uncertain. This CDR3 spans 17 amino acids. Germline lookup yields CDR1 WSHSY and CDR2 SAAADI. Between the trimmed V and J ends, which lost 11 bases and 5 bases, there was a span of 30 bases. CDR3 protein: CAYPPGPALPRVYGYTF. In DNA form, the CDR3 reads TGCGCCTATCCGCCTGGCCCCGCGCTTCCACGCGTGTATGGCTACACCTTC.

CDR3: CASSFRSGRGGTEAFF. The CDR3 DNA reads as TGTGCCAGCAGCTTTCGGTCGGGAAGAGGTGGCACTGAAGCTTTCTTT. The chain links TRBV7-8 to TRBJ1-1; no definite D call. This CDR3 spans 16 amino acids. Germline CDR1 SGHVS, CDR2 FQNEAQ. The germline V and J ends were trimmed by 3 bases and 4 bases, with 18 bases remaining between them. Looking up the rest from reference TRBV7-8 and TRBJ1-1 gives the full variable domain: GAGVSQSPRYKVAKRGQDVALRCDPISGHVSLFWYQQALGQGPEFLTYFQNEAQLDKSGLPSDRFFAERPEGSVSTLKIQRTQQEDSAVYLCASSFRSGRGGTEAFFGQGTRLTVV.

The chain couples TRBV10-1 to TRBJ2-1; 10 bases agree with TRBD1. Germline loops: CDR1 WNHNN, CDR2 SYGVQD (reference sequence). The CDR3 loop spans 15 amino acids. V shed 4 bases, J shed 5 bases, and the junction held 5 bases outside the gene matches. As DNA, the CDR3 is TGCGCCAGCAGTGCCCCGGGACAGGGGAACAATGAGCAGTTCTTC. Protein: CASSAPGQGNNEQFF.

This sequence joins TRBV2 and TRBJ2-5, with D hard to call. From germline, CDR1 is SNHLY and CDR2 FYNNEI. The CDR3 contains 14 residues. The V gene lost 7 bases and the J gene lost 4 bases, with 16 bases spanning the gap. CDR3 residues: CASTTHGKAETQYF. The CDR3 bases are TGTGCCAGCACGACTCATGGAAAGGCAGAGACCCAGTACTTC.

The V call is TRBV6-6, the J call TRBJ2-4; 10 bases match TRBD1. V was clipped by 2 bases and J by 6 bases; unmatched bases: 4. The CDR3 covers 15 residues. Per germline, CDR1 MNHNY and CDR2 SVGAGI (reference sequence). Written as DNA, the CDR3 is TGTGCCAGCAGTTACCCAGGACAGGGGGGAAACATTCAGTACTTC. As protein: CASSYPGQGGNIQYF.

In its sample, this clone was seen a few times. V is TRBV12-5 and J is TRBJ1-6, with D possibly matching TRBD1 (5 bases). The CDR3 has 17 residues. Germline CDR1 and CDR2: LGHNT and FRNRAP. V was trimmed by 6 bases and J by 14 bases, leaving 29 bases between them. CDR3 in DNA: TGTGCTAGTGGCCAATCCGCCCTGGGGGAAACTTATGTAGCCCTCCACTTT. Amino acids: CASGQSALGETYVALHF.

V usage is TRBV7-6 and J usage is TRBJ2-1; D is uncertain. CDR1 and CDR2 from the germline V gene are SGHVS and FNYEAQ. Trimming cost V 2 bases and J 2 bases, with 7 bases left between them. CDR3 size: 14 residues. This CDR3 reads CASSLSGPYNEQFF. The DNA for the CDR3 is TGTGCCAGCAGCTTAAGTGGTCCCTACAATGAGCAGTTCTTC. Looking up the rest from reference TRBV7-6 and TRBJ2-1 gives the full variable domain: GAGVSQSPRYKVTKRGQDVALRCDPISGHVSLYWYRQALGQGPEFLTYFNYEAQQDKSGLPNDRFSAERPEGSISTLTIQRTEQRDSAMYRCASSLSGPYNEQFFGPGTRLTVL.

The V gene is TRBV30, the J gene TRBJ2-3; the D gene could be TRBD1 or TRBD2 (5 bases each). The ends were cut back, 4 bases at V and 0 bases at J, with 11 bases in the middle. The CDR3 runs 14 residues. Per the germline V gene, CDR1 is GTSNPN and CDR2 is SVGIG (reference sequence). This chain's CDR3 is CAWMSWGSTDTQYF. In nucleotides, the CDR3 is TGTGCCTGGATGTCTTGGGGGAGCACAGATACGCAGTATTTT.

The V and J genes are TRBV9 and TRBJ2-7, with D perhaps matching TRBD1 (6 bases). Trimming stripped 3 bases from V and 2 bases from J, with 12 bases between. Germline V gene sequence: CDR1 SGDLS, CDR2 YYNGEE. The length of the CDR3 is 14 residues. The CDR3 DNA sequence: TGTGCCAGCAGCGAGCAGGGGCTCCCCTACGAGCAGTACTTC. Residues: CASSEQGLPYEQYF.

V gene TRBV5-1 combines with J gene TRBJ1-5; D is unresolved. The V gene lost 0 bases and the J gene lost 4 bases, with 5 bases spanning the gap. This CDR3 is built from 13 residues. The germline gives CDR1 SGHRS, CDR2 YFSETQ. The DNA for the CDR3 is TGCGCCAGCAGCTTGGAATTGAATCAGCCCCAGCATTTT. As protein: CASSLELNQPQHF. Full variable domain (remainder filled in from reference TRBV5-1 and TRBJ1-5): KAGVTQTPRYLIKTRGQQVTLSCSPISGHRSVSWYQQTPGQGLQFLFEYFSETQRNKGNFPGRFSGRQFSNSRSEMNVSTLELGDSALYLCASSLELNQPQHFGDGTRLSIL.

In this sample, this clone turned up once. The rearrangement uses TRBV6-1 and TRBJ1-1; 7 bases fit TRBD1. CDR3 length equals 13 residues. The V gene's germline CDR1 is MNHNS and CDR2 SASEGT. With V trimmed by 8 bases and J by 0 bases, 3 bases remained unmatched. Here the CDR3 reads CASQDRMNTEAFF. In nucleotides, the CDR3 is TGTGCCAGCCAGGACAGGATGAACACTGAAGCTTTCTTT.

This chain uses TRBV14 with TRBJ2-3, with unresolved D. V lost 1 base and J lost 14, with 22 bases in between. Germline V CDR1 and CDR2: SGHDN, FVKESK. This CDR3 region has 15 residues. CDR3 amino acids: CASSQGVGSSNSVYF. The CDR3 DNA reads TGTGCCAGCAGCCAAGGAGTTGGTAGCTCCAACTCTGTGTATTTT.

The genes are TRBV14 and TRBJ1-1; 9 bases fit TRBD1. The CDR3 sequence is 13 residues long. The V gene end was trimmed by 2 bases and the J gene end by 10 bases; junction bases not matched to a gene: 5. CDR1 is SGHDN, CDR2 FVKESK, per germline. The CDR3 sequence: CASSQTGGGRAFF. In DNA form, the CDR3 reads TGTGCCAGCAGCCAAACAGGGGGCGGGCGAGCTTTCTTT.

This chain joins TRBV11-3 and TRBJ2-1; D ambiguous. The CDR3 contains 13 residues. The V gene lost 1 base and the J gene lost 6 bases, with 7 bases spanning the gap. Germline V gives CDR1 SGHNT, CDR2 YENEEA. The CDR3 DNA is TGTGCCAGCAGCTTAGGTCAGCGCAATGAGCAGTTCTTC. Its translation is CASSLGQRNEQFF.